The next 9 T cell receptor beta chains were all read from a single sample in a study of blood T cell repertoires in COVID-19. The protocol was immunoSEQ multiplex PCR, while the TCRdb copy is restricted to in-frame clones and leaves out a portion. The sample records 390,000 or so clones, about nine tenths being singletons. What was sequenced was peripheral blood. The receptors originated from a woman in her twenties or thirties with active or convalescent COVID-19.

This chain uses TRBV14 with TRBJ1-6; a weak D match, TRBD1 (6 bases). The germline V gene has CDR1 SGHDN and CDR2 FVKESK. V lost 1 base and J lost 9, with 10 bases in between. CDR3 length: 14 amino acids. The CDR3 bases are TGTGCCAGCAGCCAAGGACAGGTCTCTTCACCCCTCCACTTT. This sequence encodes CASSQGQVSSPLHF.

The rearrangement joins TRBV28 to TRBJ2-3; 11 bases agree with TRBD2. Germline V lookup: CDR1 MDHEN, CDR2 SYDVKM. With V trimmed by 5 bases and J by 6 bases, 16 bases remained unmatched. The CDR3 sequence is 18 residues long. The CDR3 DNA reads as TGTGCCAGCAGTCCTAAGAAACCCCTACTAGCGGGAGTGGATACGCAGTATTTT. This translates into CASSPKKPLLAGVDTQYF.

V is TRBV5-5 and J is TRBJ2-3, with TRBD2 as a possible D gene (6 bases). Looked up from germline, CDR1 is SGHKS and CDR2 is YYEKEE (reference sequence). CDR3 length: 15 amino acids. The V gene lost 0 bases and the J gene lost 1 base, with 9 bases spanning the gap. CDR3 in DNA: TGTGCCAGCAGCTTGGAGGCGGGACGCACAGATACGCAGTATTTT. It specifies CASSLEAGRTDTQYF.

The rearrangement uses TRBV18 and TRBJ2-5; a weak D match, TRBD2 (6 bases). There are 14 residues in the CDR3. CDR1 KGHSH and CDR2 LQKENI come from the germline V gene. With 3 bases removed from V and 5 bases from J, the gap between germline ends came to 13 bases. This chain's CDR3 is CASSPRGAGETQYF. The CDR3 nucleotides are TGTGCCAGCTCACCGAGGGGCGCGGGGGAGACCCAGTACTTC.

The V call is TRBV27, the J call TRBJ1-4; 8 positions match TRBD1. The J segment lost 7 bases and the V segment lost 6 bases, leaving 13 bases of the junction unmatched. CDR1 and CDR2 (germline): MNHEY, SMNVEV (reference sequence). The CDR3 is 16 residues long. In DNA, the CDR3 is TGTGCCAGCAGCCCAGGACAGGGCCCTGTAAGTGAAAAACTGTTTTTT. This sequence encodes CASSPGQGPVSEKLFF.

This chain connects TRBV27 to TRBJ2-5; possibly TRBD1 for D (5 bases). The CDR3 runs 13 residues. The germline CDR1 and CDR2 sequences are MNHEY and SMNVEV (reference sequence). Trimming left V 5 bases short and J 3 bases short, with 10 bases between. Written as DNA, the CDR3 is TGTGCCAGCAGTCCGGACACTGAAGAGACCCAGTACTTC. Amino acids: CASSPDTEETQYF.

The J gene is TRBJ2-5, the V gene TRBV5-1; 10 nucleotides match TRBD2. V gave up 4 bases and J gave up 2 bases; unmatched junction bases: 8. The CDR3 extends over 16 amino acids. From germline, CDR1 is SGHRS and CDR2 YFSETQ. The CDR3 is CASSTLAGGLQETQYF. CDR3 bases: TGCGCCAGCAGCACCTTAGCGGGAGGTCTACAAGAGACCCAGTACTTC.

This clone was counted a single time. The J gene is TRBJ2-7, the V gene TRBV30; 8 nucleotides agree with TRBD2. The CDR3 extends over 14 amino acids. V lost 5 bases to trimming and J lost 5 bases; unmatched junction nucleotides: 11. Germline CDR1 is GTSNPN and CDR2 is SVGIG (reference sequence). The DNA for the CDR3 is TGTGCCTGGGCGTCCGGACTAGCCGCGAACGAGCAGTACTTC. Translation: CAWASGLAANEQYF.

V usage is TRBV2 and J usage is TRBJ2-1; the D gene is possibly TRBD2 (5 bases). From germline, CDR1 is SNHLY and CDR2 FYNNEI. Trimming took 5 bases from V and 4 from J, leaving 12 bases between them. The CDR3 spans 14 residues. Here the CDR3 reads CASSTSKGYNEQFF. CDR3 DNA sequence: TGTGCCAGCAGTACTAGTAAAGGGTACAATGAGCAGTTCTTC.